The clone carrying this TCR beta chain was recorded a few times. The sample belongs to a study of human T cells and chemical hapten exposure. Time point specified: patch test 2, 6 weeks after DPC sensitization. Treatment indicated: therapeutic diphenylcyclopropenone sensitization with weekly scalp DPC. One entry per CDR3 protein results from TCRdb running MiXCR on the RACE reads. The sample includes a few hundred thousand distinct CDR3 sequences, around 6% of them seen just once. The germline V gene has CDR1 SGHAT and CDR2 FQNNGV. Trimming took 5 bases from V and 0 from J; bases not matched to a gene: 2. The CDR3 runs 16 residues.

The source material was whole blood, sampled in connection with sensitization to the hapten diphenylcyclopropenone (DPC). The chain couples TRBV11-2 to TRBJ1-4, with TRBD1 matching 11 bases. The sequence came from a woman between 18 and 29 years old with alopecia areata. Some clones in this sample may be carry-over from other donors' samples. CDR3 sequence (DNA): TGTGCCAGCAGCCCGGGACAGGGGGCAACTAATGAAAAACTGTTTTTT. Translation gives CASSPGQGATNEKLFF.